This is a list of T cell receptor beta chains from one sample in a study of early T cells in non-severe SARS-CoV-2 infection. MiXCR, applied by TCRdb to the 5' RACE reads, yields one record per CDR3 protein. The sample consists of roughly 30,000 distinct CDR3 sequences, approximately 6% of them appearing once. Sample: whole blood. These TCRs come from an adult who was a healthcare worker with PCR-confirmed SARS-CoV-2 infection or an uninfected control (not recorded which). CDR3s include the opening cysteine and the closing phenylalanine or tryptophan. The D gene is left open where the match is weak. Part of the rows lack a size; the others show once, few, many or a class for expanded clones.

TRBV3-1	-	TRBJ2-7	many	TGTGCCAGCAGCCAAGATGACCGGGACGAGCAGTACTTC	CASSQDDRDEQYF
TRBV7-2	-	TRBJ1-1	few	TGTGCCAGCAGCTTAGGCAGGGGCTTGGGCACTGAAGCTTTCTTT	CASSLGRGLGTEAFF
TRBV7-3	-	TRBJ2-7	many	TGTGCCAGCAGCTTAACGGTAAAGGGCGAGCAGTACTTC	CASSLTVKGEQYF
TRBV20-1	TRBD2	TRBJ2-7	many	TGCAGTGCTCAGGGTTCGACTAGCGTCCACGAGCAGTACTTC	CSAQGSTSVHEQYF
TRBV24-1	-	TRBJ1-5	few	TGTGCCACCAGTGATCAAGGCTATCAGCCCCAGCATTTT	CATSDQGYQPQHF
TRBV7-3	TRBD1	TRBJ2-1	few	TGTGCCAGCAGCTTAAGGACAGGGTTCTCAGAGGAGCAGTTCTTC	CASSLRTGFSEEQFF
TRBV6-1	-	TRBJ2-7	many	TGTGCCAGCAGTGAAAATCCCGACAGAGTGAGGTACGAGCAGTACTTC	CASSENPDRVRYEQYF
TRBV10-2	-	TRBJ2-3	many	TGCGCCAGCACCCCTGGGATCCTCCCCCGAGATACGCAGTATTTT	CASTPGILPRDTQYF
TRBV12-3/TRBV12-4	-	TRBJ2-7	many	TGTGCCAGCAGTTTACAATTGGGGCACTACGAGCAGTACTTC	CASSLQLGHYEQYF
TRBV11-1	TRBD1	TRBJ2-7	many	TGTGCCAGCAGCTTATTTACAGGGGACGAGCAGTACTTC	CASSLFTGDEQYF
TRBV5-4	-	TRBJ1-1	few	TGTGCCAGCAACACCGGAAGTGAAGCTTTCTTT	CASNTGSEAFF
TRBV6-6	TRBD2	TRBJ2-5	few	TGTGCCAGCAGTTCCGGACTAGGACGGCTGGTGGAGACCCAGTACTTC	CASSSGLGRLVETQYF
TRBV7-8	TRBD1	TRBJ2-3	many	TGTGCCAGCAGCTCCATGGACAGGGGGCTGGGTACGCAGTATTTT	CASSSMDRGLGTQYF
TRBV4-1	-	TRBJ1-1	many	TGCGCCAGCAGCCAAGTTGGGGGGACACTATCCTACACTGAAGCTTTCTTT	CASSQVGGTLSYTEAFF
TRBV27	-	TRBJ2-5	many	TGTGCCAGCAGTCCCCCCCAAGGACGGACCCAGTACTTC	CASSPPQGRTQYF
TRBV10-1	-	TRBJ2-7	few	TGCGCCAGCAGTGAGACTTACCACGAGCAGTACTTC	CASSETYHEQYF
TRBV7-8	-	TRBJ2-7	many	TGTGCCAGCAGCCCAAGGGGTCAGCGCTACGAGCAGTACTTC	CASSPRGQRYEQYF
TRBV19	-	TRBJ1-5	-	TGTGCCAGTATCCCGGGGGCAGGGAGCAATCAGCCCCAGCATTTT	CASIPGAGSNQPQHF
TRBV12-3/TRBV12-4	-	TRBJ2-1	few	TGTGCCAGCAGTTTAGCCCTAGCTGAGAAGCAGTTCTTC	CASSLALAEKQFF
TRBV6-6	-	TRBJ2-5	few	TGTGCCAGCACCTGGAGGGGGCAAGAGACCCAGTACTTC	CASTWRGQETQYF
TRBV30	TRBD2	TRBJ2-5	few	TGTGCCTGGAGACTAGCGGGAGCAGGAGAGACCCAGTACTTC	CAWRLAGAGETQYF
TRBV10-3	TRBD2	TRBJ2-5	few	TGTGCCATCAGTTCCCTAGCGGTACAAGAGACCCAGTACTTC	CAISSLAVQETQYF
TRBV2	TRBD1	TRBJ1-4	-	TGTGCCAGCAATACAGGGGGCGGTGAAAAACTGTTTTTT	CASNTGGGEKLFF
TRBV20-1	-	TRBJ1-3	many	TGCAGTGCGCGGAAGCCCTCCAAGTTCTTCTCTGGAAACACCATATATTTT	CSARKPSKFFSGNTIYF
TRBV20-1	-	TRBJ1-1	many	TGCAGCGTGGGAGGGCTCGGCACTGAAGCTTTCTTT	CSVGGLGTEAFF
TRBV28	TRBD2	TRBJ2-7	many	TGTGCCAGCAGGCCGGGACTAGCGGAGCACGAGCAGTACTTC	CASRPGLAEHEQYF
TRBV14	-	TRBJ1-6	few	TGTGCCAGCAGCCCCTGGCAGGGTAATTCACCCCTCCACTTT	CASSPWQGNSPLHF
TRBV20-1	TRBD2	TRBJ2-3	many	TGCAGTGCCCCGGGGGGGGGAGTGAGCACAGATACGCAGTATTTT	CSAPGGGVSTDTQYF
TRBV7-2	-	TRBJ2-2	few	TGTGCCAGCAGCTTAAGGGCATGGGGATCGAACACCGGGGAGCTGTTTTTT	CASSLRAWGSNTGELFF
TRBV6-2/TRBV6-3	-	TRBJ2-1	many	TGTGCCAGCAGTTCGACAGAGGGGATTTACAATGAGCAGTTCTTC	CASSSTEGIYNEQFF
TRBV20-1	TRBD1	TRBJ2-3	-	TGCAGTGCTAGTTGGGACAGTCAGGATGGTACGCAGTATTTT	CSASWDSQDGTQYF
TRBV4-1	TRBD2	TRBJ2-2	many	TGCGCCAGCAGCCTCACTAGCGGGAGATCCGGGGAGCTGTTTTTT	CASSLTSGRSGELFF
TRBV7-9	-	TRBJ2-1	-	TGTGCCAGCAGCTTAGAGGGCAGATACAATGAGCAGTTCTTC	CASSLEGRYNEQFF
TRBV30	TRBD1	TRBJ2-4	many	TGTGCCTGGAGTACCGGGGACAGGGACATTCAGTACTTC	CAWSTGDRDIQYF
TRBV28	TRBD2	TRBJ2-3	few	TGTGCCAGCAGTGCACCGGCCTTTGCGGGAGGGGTAGATACGCAGTATTTT	CASSAPAFAGGVDTQYF
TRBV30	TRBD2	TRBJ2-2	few	TGTGCCTGGAGGAAATTACGGCTAGCGGGACTCAACACCGGGGAGCTGTTTTTT	CAWRKLRLAGLNTGELFF
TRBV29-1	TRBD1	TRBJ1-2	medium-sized	TGCAGCGTTGGGGGACAGGGGTTGAAGAATGGCTACACCTTC	CSVGGQGLKNGYTF
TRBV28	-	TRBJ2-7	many	TGTGCCAGCAGTTTAGAGGGGACCGAGCAGTACTTC	CASSLEGTEQYF
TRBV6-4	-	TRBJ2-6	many	TGTGCCAGCACCGGCTCTGGGGCCAACGTCCTGACTTTC	CASTGSGANVLTF
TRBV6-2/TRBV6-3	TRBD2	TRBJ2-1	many	TGTGCCAGCAGTCCAAGGCCGGGACTAGCCACCCTACTATCTTTATACAATGAGCAGTTCTTC	CASSPRPGLATLLSLYNEQFF
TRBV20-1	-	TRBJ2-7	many	TGCAGTGCTAGGTCCGGCCCCACACCTGTTTACGAGCAGTACTTC	CSARSGPTPVYEQYF
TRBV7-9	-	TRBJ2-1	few	TGTGCCAGCACCGAGGGGCTAGCCGAATACAATGAGCAGTTCTTC	CASTEGLAEYNEQFF
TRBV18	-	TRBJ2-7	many	TGTGCCAGCTCACCATCGACCGGTCGTGACGAGCAGTACTTC	CASSPSTGRDEQYF
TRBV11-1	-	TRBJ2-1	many	TGTGCCAGCAGCTTAGCGCAGATAGCTCTTTTTGGGTCCAGGACGGCTGAGCAGTTCTTC	CASSLAQIALFGSRTAEQFF
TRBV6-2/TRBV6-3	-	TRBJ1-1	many	TGTGCCAGCAGTTACGGTCAGGGGAACACTGAAGCTTTCTTT	CASSYGQGNTEAFF
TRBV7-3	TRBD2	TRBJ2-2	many	TGTGCCAGCAGCCCGATAGGTAGCGGGAGGAAGTTGGCCGGGGAGCTGTTTTTT	CASSPIGSGRKLAGELFF
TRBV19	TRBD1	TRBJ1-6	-	TGTGCCAGTAGTATCCTCGGTCAGGGGGTGGATTCACCCCTCCACTTT	CASSILGQGVDSPLHF
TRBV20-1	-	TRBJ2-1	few	TGCAGTGCTAAAAAGGCAAATTCCTACAATGAGCAGTTCTTC	CSAKKANSYNEQFF
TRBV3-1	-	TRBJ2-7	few	TGTGCCAGCAGCCACAGGTCCTACGAGCAGTACTTC	CASSHRSYEQYF
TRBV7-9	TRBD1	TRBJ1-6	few	TGTGCCAGCAGCTCAGAGACAGGGGTTTTTTCACCCCTCCACTTT	CASSSETGVFSPLHF